This T cell receptor (beta chain) was retrieved from a study of shared clonotypes between healthy human individuals (dated by TCRdb to the early 2020s). About the investigation overall: A few men and a couple of women, aged 18 to 49 years, made up the cohort. The study deeply sequenced blood TCR repertoires of about 5 healthy adults to estimate repertoire size and the extent of clonotype sharing between individuals. Per donor, three plates each were used for CD4 naive and CD4 memory, two for CD8 naive, and one for CD8 memory. Between about 0.85 and 10 billion PBMCs per donor were obtained by leukapheresis. To increase sequencing depth and limit assay-specific biases, different laboratories used diverse techniques to prepare libraries and sequence TCR repertoires.

Donors were healthy HIV-negative adults with no recently reported acute infections or vaccinations. Every donor was a Caucasian adult living in Nashville, Tennessee, USA. CD4+ T cells were enriched by magnetic negative selection; naive cells were then positively selected on CD45RA, and the negative fraction formed the memory subset. After blood collection by leukapheresis, PBMCs were isolated using Ficoll-Histopaque density gradient centrifugation and then cryopreserved in the vapor phase of liquid nitrogen. Analytical flow cytometry was used to check the purity and quantity of each magnetically sorted T cell population. Genomic DNA was isolated from every sorted fraction and measured by UV absorbance on a Nanodrop 2000c. On this clone: The antigen it binds to is not known. The record has no base qualities; no much larger clone is one base away.

Using the deep immunoSEQ assay, TCR CDR3 regions were amplified from genomic DNA by multiplex PCR. For each cell subset, the extracted genomic DNA was distributed evenly across all wells of several immunoSEQ 96-well plates, and each plate served as one replicate. For sorted subsets, each replicate PCR was loaded with about 0.2 ug genomic DNA, equivalent to some 31,000 T cell genomes. Purified libraries were measured with a Qubit 3.0 fluorometer, size-checked on a Bioanalyzer 2100, and measured again with the KAPA Library Quantification kit. Every immunoSEQ 96-well plate was sequenced on a separate single-read 150-cycle Illumina NextSeq 550 flow cell. The authors' pipeline ran thus. Because only junctional sequences without quality scores were contained in the immunoSEQ output, filtering matching that applied to full-length reads could not be performed. To assign V/J genes and CDR3, sequences were annotated against IMGT germline references using PyIR, a Python wrapper for IgBLAST v1.9. Reads with weak V/J assignments (E-value above 1e-6), missing CDR3, stop codons, out-of-frame junctions, or ambiguous translated residues were removed. A V3J clonotype was defined by an identical inferred V gene, J gene, and CDR3 amino acid sequence. The percentage overlap between two repertoires was calculated by dividing the number of shared unique clonotypes by the size of the smaller repertoire. Repertoire richness was assessed with RTK rarefaction, the Chao1 estimator, and Recon v2.1 estimates of unobserved clonotypes. Generation probabilities for all TCRbeta clonotypes obtained by the gDNA method from a handful of donors were computed using OLGA. As stored in TCRdb, this immuneACCESS dataset retains in-frame rearrangements with V and J assigned. A fraction of the clones does not appear; measured against another copy, unresolved V genes explain less than half of the discrepancy, and the remainder lacks a known reason. The D gene and trimming were derived from the DNA, and the V and J assignments and clone size from that table. The sample table contains 2.3 million or so clones; only one count was recorded for approximately 93% of them. About 0.39% of the sample is held by the ten biggest clonotypes.

According to the germline V gene, CDR1 reads MGHRA and CDR2 reads YSYEKL. V loses 0 bases, J loses 0 bases, and the germline ends lie 11 bases apart. From cysteine to phenylalanine, the CDR3 is 16 amino acids long. Only CDR3 DNA is held: 48 bases, read in frame from base 1. Study-wide conclusions, independent of this receptor: Even with the large sequencing depth, rarefaction of the sorted-subset datasets indicated that sequencing was incomplete. Sampling was limited to blood, and TCR repertoires in tissue likely differ from TCR repertoires in blood. Larger estimated clonotype richness was generally found for naive subsets than for memory subsets. Based on pairwise subsampling, the degree of clonotype sharing among donors was expected to be affected by sequencing depth. Higher generation probabilities were observed for clonotypes shared by all four sorted-subset donors than for non-shared clonotypes. About 5% of naive CD4, more than 3% of naive CD8, about 2.5% of memory CD4, and around 0.4% of memory CD8 clonotypes were shared across several donors. Because the study included only a small number of donors, the genetic and exposure-history diversity represented was limited.

The rearranged chain carries TRBV4-1 and TRBJ1-2; the D gene cannot be resolved reliably. Input material: naive CD4+ T cells from PBMCs. In light of the paper, this sample's cell subset or site label describes: CD45RA+ positively selected. The receptor comes from a man younger than 35 in good health. Some clones in this sample may be carry-over from other donors' samples. The CDR3 corresponds to CASSQDDGRANYGYTF. In nucleotides, the sequence is TGCGCCAGCAGCCAAGATGACGGGCGGGCTAACTATGGCTACACCTTC.